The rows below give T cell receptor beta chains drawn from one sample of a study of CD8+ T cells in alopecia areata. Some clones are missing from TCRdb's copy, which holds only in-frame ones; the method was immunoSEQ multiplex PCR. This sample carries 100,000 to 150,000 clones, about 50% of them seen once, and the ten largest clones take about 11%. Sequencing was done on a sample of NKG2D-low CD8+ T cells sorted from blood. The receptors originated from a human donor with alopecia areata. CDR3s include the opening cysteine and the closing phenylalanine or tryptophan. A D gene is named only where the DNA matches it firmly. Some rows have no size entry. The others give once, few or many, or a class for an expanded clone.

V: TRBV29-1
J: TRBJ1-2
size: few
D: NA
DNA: TGCAGCGTTTTCAGGGACTATGGCTACACCTTC
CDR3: CSVFRDYGYTF

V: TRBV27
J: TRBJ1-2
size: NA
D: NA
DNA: TGTGCCAGCAGTCCCCGCGGGGTTAACTATGGCTACACCTTC
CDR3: CASSPRGVNYGYTF

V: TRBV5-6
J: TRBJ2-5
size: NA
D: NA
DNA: TGTGCCAGCAGCTCGACGGGCCCTAAGGCCCAGTACTTC
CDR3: CASSSTGPKAQYF

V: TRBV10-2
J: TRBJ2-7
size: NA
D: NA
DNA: TGCGCCAGCAGTGATGGGGGTACCTACGAGCAGTACTTC
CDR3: CASSDGGTYEQYF

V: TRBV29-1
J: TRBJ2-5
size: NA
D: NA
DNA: TGCAGCGTTGAAGATGAACGGTGGTCGGAGACCCAGTACTTC
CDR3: CSVEDERWSETQYF

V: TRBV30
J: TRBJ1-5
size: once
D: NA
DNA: TGTGCCTGGAGTTACGGCGGCTTCCATCAGCCCCAGCATTTT
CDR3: CAWSYGGFHQPQHF

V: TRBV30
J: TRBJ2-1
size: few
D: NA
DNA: TGTGCCTGCAACTCGGTAGGAAGCTCCTACAATGAGCAGTTCTTC
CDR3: CACNSVGSSYNEQFF

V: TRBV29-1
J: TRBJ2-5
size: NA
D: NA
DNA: TGCAGCGTTGAAGACTACAGAGAGACCCAGTACTTC
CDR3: CSVEDYRETQYF

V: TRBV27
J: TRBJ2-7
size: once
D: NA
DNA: TGTGCCATCGGGGTGAACGAGCAGTACTTC
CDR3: CAIGVNEQYF

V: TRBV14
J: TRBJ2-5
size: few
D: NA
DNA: TGTGCCAGCAGCCATTGGGGTTTAGAGACCCAGTACTTC
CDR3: CASSHWGLETQYF

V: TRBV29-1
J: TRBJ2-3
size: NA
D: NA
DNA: TGCAGCGTTGAACCGGGGTCGATGAGCACAGATACGCAGTATTTT
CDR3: CSVEPGSMSTDTQYF

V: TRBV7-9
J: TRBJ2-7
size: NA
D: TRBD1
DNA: TGTGCCAGCACCCGACAGGGCGGCGAGCAGTACTTC
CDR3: CASTRQGGEQYF

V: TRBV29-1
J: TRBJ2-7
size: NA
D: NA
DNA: TGCAGCGTTGGTCCCTCCCGGTCCTACGAGCAGTACTTC
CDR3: CSVGPSRSYEQYF

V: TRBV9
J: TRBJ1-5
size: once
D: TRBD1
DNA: TGTGCCAGCAGCGTAGGACAGGGGGGCGATCAGCCCCAGCATTTT
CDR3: CASSVGQGGDQPQHF

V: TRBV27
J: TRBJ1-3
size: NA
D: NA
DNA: TGTGCCAGCCACGGAAACACCATATATTTT
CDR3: CASHGNTIYF

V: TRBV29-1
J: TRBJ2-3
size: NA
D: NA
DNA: TGCAGCGTTCTAGCCCGTTCGGACACAGATACGCAGTATTTT
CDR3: CSVLARSDTDTQYF

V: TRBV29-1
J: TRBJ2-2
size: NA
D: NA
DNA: TGCAGCGTTGAACAGGAGAACACCGGGGAGCTGTTTTTT
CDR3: CSVEQENTGELFF

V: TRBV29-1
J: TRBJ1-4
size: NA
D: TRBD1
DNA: TGCAGCGCCGATACCGGGACAGAGAATGAAAAACTGTTTTTT
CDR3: CSADTGTENEKLFF

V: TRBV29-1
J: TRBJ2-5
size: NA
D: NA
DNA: TGCAGCGTTGACGGGATAGGTGTGGTGGAGACCCAGTACTTC
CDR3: CSVDGIGVVETQYF

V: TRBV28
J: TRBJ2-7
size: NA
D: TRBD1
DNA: TGTGCCAGCAGTTCACGGTCGGACAGGGTGGCCGAGCAGTACTTC
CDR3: CASSSRSDRVAEQYF

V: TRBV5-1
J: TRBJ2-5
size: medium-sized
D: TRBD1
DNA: TGCGCCAGCAGCTTGGCAGGGGGCTACGAGACCCAGTACTTC
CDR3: CASSLAGGYETQYF

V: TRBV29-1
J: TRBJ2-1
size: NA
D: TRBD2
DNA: TGCAGCGTTGCGGGTAGCGGGGTTCGTTCCTACAATGAGCAGTTCTTC
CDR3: CSVAGSGVRSYNEQFF

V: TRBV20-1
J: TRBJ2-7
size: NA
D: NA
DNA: TGCAGTGCCAGCCTGCAGGGAGAGCAGTACTTC
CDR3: CSASLQGEQYF

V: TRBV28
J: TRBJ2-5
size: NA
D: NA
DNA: TGTGCCAGCAGTTTTGGGGGGCGCGTTGAGACCCAGTACTTC
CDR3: CASSFGGRVETQYF

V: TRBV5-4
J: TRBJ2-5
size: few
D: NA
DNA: TGTGCCAGCAGCTCCCAGCTCTCAGAGACCCAGTACTTC
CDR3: CASSSQLSETQYF

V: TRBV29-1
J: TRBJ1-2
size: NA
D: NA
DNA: TGCAGCGGGACGACAAACTATGGCTACACCTTC
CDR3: CSGTTNYGYTF

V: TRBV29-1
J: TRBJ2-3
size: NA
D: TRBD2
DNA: TGCAGCGTTGAGGGGCGGGAGGGCCCGTCTGGCACAGATACGCAGTATTTT
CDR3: CSVEGREGPSGTDTQYF

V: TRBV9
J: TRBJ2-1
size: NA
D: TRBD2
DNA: TGTGCCAGCAGCGTAGAGGGGACTAGCGGGGCCGGGGGGAATGAGCAGTTCTTC
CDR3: CASSVEGTSGAGGNEQFF

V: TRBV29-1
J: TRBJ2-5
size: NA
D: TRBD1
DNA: TGCAGCGCCTACAGGGGAGAGACCCAGTACTTC
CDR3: CSAYRGETQYF

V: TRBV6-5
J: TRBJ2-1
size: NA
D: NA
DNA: TGTGCCGTTCAAACCGTCCGGGATGTGGCCGCGGAGCAGTTCTTC
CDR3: CAVQTVRDVAAEQFF

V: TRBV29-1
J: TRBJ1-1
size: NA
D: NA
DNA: TGCAGCGTTGATGACCAGGAGGCTTTCTTT
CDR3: CSVDDQEAFF

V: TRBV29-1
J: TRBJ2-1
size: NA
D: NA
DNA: TGCAGCGTTGAAGTGGGGGTAATAAGGGACCATTCCTACAATGAGCAGTTCTTC
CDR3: CSVEVGVIRDHSYNEQFF

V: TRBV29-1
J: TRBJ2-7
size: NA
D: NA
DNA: TGCAGCGTTGACGAAGGTGGGGCCTACGAGCAGTACTTC
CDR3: CSVDEGGAYEQYF

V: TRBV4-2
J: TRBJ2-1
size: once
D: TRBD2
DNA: TGTGCCAGCAGCCCGGGGGGAGAGCAGTTCTTC
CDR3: CASSPGGEQFF

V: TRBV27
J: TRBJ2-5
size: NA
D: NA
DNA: TGTGCCAGAGGCCTGGCGGAGACCCAGTACTTC
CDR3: CARGLAETQYF

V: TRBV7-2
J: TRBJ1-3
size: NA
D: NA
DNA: TGTGCCAGCAGCTTATCTCCCGGGAACGTCAGGCGAAACACCATATATTTT
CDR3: CASSLSPGNVRRNTIYF

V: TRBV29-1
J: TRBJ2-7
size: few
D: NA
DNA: TGCAGCGTTTCGGTAGCGGAGCTCTACGAGCAGTACTTC
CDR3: CSVSVAELYEQYF

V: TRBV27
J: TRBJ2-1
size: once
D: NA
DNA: TGTGCCAGCAGTTTCCTTCGGGGTGAGCAGTTCTTC
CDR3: CASSFLRGEQFF

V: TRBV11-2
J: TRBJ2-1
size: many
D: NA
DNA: TGTGCCAGCAGCTCGGAGGACAACGACAATGAGCAGTTCTTC
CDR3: CASSSEDNDNEQFF

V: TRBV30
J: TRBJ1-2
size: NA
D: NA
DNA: TGTGCCTGGAGTGTACCGGGGCATAACTATGGCTACACCTTC
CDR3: CAWSVPGHNYGYTF

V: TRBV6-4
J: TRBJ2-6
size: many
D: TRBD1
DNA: TGTGCCAGCAGTGACGGGACAGGGTCTGGGGCCAACGTCCTGACTTTC
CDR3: CASSDGTGSGANVLTF

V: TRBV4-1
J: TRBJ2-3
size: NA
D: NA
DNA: TGCGCCAGCAGCCCGACCTCAGACCCCCGCGGTACGCAGTATTTT
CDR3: CASSPTSDPRGTQYF

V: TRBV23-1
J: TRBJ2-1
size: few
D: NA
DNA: TGCGCCAGCAGTCATCCCGGGAGTGACGGTGAGCAGTTCTTC
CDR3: CASSHPGSDGEQFF

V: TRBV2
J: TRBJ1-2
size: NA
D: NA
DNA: TGTGCCAGTCCCGAGTGGGGGGCCGAGGCCTATGGCTACACCTTC
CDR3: CASPEWGAEAYGYTF

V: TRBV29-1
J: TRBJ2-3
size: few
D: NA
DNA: TGCAGCGTTGAAGTGGGTCCCGAGGTAGATACGCAGTATTTT
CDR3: CSVEVGPEVDTQYF

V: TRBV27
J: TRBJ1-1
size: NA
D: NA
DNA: TGTGCCAGCATGGGGCAGGGTGAGGCTGAAGCTTTCTTT
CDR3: CASMGQGEAEAFF

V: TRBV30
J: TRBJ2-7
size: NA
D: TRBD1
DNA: TGTGCCTGGGTCCCCGGGACAGGGTCCTACGAGCAGTACTTC
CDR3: CAWVPGTGSYEQYF

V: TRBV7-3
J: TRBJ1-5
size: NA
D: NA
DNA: TGTGCCAGCAGCTTAGTCGGAGGTAATCAGCCCCAGCATTTT
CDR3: CASSLVGGNQPQHF

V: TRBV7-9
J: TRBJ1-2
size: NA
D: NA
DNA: TGTGCCAGCAGCTTGTTGGGGGCTGTTGGCTACACCTTC
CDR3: CASSLLGAVGYTF

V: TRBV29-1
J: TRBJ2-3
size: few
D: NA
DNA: TGCAGCGCCCCGGGGCCCGCGGGAGATACGCAGTATTTT
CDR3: CSAPGPAGDTQYF

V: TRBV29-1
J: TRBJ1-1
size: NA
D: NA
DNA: TGCAGCGTTGAGGACAGCCTCAACACTGAAGCTTTCTTT
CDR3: CSVEDSLNTEAFF

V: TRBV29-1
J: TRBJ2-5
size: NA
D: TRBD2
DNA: TGCAGCGTTGAGGGACTAGCCTTTTTCTCTGCGGAGACCCAGTACTTC
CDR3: CSVEGLAFFSAETQYF

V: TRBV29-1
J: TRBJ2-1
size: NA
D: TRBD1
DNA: TGCAGCGTCGACAGGGGCGATTACAATGAGCAGTTCTTC
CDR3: CSVDRGDYNEQFF